The 27 T cell receptor beta chains in this list originate from one sample, sequenced in a study of shared clonotypes between healthy human individuals. Profiled with immunoSEQ multiplex PCR; TCRdb holds only in-frame clones, not every one. The table includes around 2.5 million clones, 93% detected once. The sequenced material came from naive CD4+ T cells from PBMCs. Subset specified: CD45RA+ positively selected. Receptors originate from a man aged 18 to 29 in good health. Some clones in this sample may be carry-over from other donors' samples.

The genes are TRBV5-1 and TRBJ1-2; D not resolved. V dropped 4 bases and J dropped 8 bases, with 15 bases sitting between them. The CDR3 sequence is 13 residues long. CDR1 is SGHRS, CDR2 YFSETQ, per germline. The CDR3 protein is CASSPESIGGYTF. In nucleotides, the CDR3 is TGCGCCAGCAGCCCGGAGTCCATTGGGGGCTACACCTTC.

The gene calls are TRBV7-2 and TRBJ1-3; the D is unclear. The CDR3 is 14 amino acids. Germline CDR1 SGHTA, CDR2 FQGNSA. V was shortened by 4 bases and J by 4 bases, with 11 bases between the two germline ends. CDR3 residues: CASSSLEIGNTIYF. The CDR3 coding sequence is TGTGCCAGCAGCTCCCTGGAAATCGGAAACACCATATATTTT. Full variable domain (remainder filled in from reference TRBV7-2 and TRBJ1-3): GAGVSQSPSNKVTEKGKDVELRCDPISGHTALYWYRQSLGQGLEFLIYFQGNSAPDKSGLPSDRFSAERTGGSVSTLTIQRTQQEDSAVYLCASSSLEIGNTIYFGEGSWLTVV.

Written as DNA, the CDR3 is TGTGCCAGCTCACGAACAAACAGGGGGCGAGGGAAGGAAGAGACCCAGTACTTC. It is translated as CASSRTNRGRGKEETQYF. The V and J genes are TRBV18 and TRBJ2-5; 9 bases are shared with TRBD1. The length of the CDR3 is 18 residues. Germline CDR1 is KGHSH and CDR2 is LQKENI. V shed 4 bases, J shed 3 bases, and the junction held 15 bases outside the gene matches.

The V call is TRBV6-1, the J call TRBJ2-1, with TRBD1 matching 9 bases. The CDR3 has 15 amino acids. The germline V gene encodes CDR1 MNHNS and CDR2 SASEGT. V lost 5 bases and J lost 8; bases outside the gene matches: 10. CDR3 DNA: TGTGCCAGCAGTAGTGGGACAGGGAGATCCTATGAGCAGTTCTTC. It codes for CASSSGTGRSYEQFF.

This clone has a handful of counts. The V and J genes are TRBV28 and TRBJ1-1; the D gene is possibly TRBD1 (5 bases). The CDR3 covers 15 residues. V lost 6 bases to trimming and J lost 0 bases, with 14 bases between them. Germline V gene sequence: CDR1 MDHEN, CDR2 SYDVKM. CDR3 DNA: TGTGCCAGCAGCTCTCATGGGGGTGTGAACACTGAAGCTTTCTTT. Protein: CASSSHGGVNTEAFF. Based on the CDR3 plus reference TRBV28 and TRBJ1-1, the full variable domain is DVKVTQSSRYLVKRTGEKVFLECVQDMDHENMFWYRQDPGLGLRLIYFSYDVKMKEKGDIPEGYSVSREKKERFSLILESASTNQTSMYLCASSSHGGVNTEAFFGQGTRLTVV.

The genes are TRBV4-3 and TRBJ2-3, with 10 bases matching TRBD2. Trimming removed 1 base from V and 5 bases from J; junction bases left unmatched: 6. The CDR3 loop spans 16 amino acids. CDR1 and CDR2 from the germline V gene are LGHNA and YSLEER. CDR3 nucleotide sequence: TGCGCCAGCAGCCAAGGGATCTTAGCGGGAGGAGATACGCAGTATTTT. This codes for CASSQGILAGGDTQYF.

The V and J genes are TRBV10-3 and TRBJ2-1; the D is unclear. Germline loops: CDR1 ENHRY, CDR2 SYGVKD. Trimming left V 5 bases short and J 5 bases short, with 7 bases between. The CDR3 is 12 residues long. CDR3 amino acids: CAISHSDNEQFF. CDR3 sequence (DNA): TGTGCCATCAGTCACAGTGACAATGAGCAGTTCTTC.

This sequence joins TRBV28 and TRBJ2-1, with 9 bases lining up with TRBD2. This CDR3 spans 14 amino acids. Germline values: CDR1 MDHEN, CDR2 SYDVKM. V was pared by 3 bases and J by 5 bases, with 2 bases of the junction left unmatched. This CDR3 is CASSFAGGDNEQFF. CDR3 sequence (DNA): TGTGCCAGCAGTTTTGCGGGAGGGGACAATGAGCAGTTCTTC. Combining the CDR3 with reference TRBV28 and TRBJ2-1 gives the whole variable domain DVKVTQSSRYLVKRTGEKVFLECVQDMDHENMFWYRQDPGLGLRLIYFSYDVKMKEKGDIPEGYSVSREKKERFSLILESASTNQTSMYLCASSFAGGDNEQFFGPGTRLTVL.

The chain recombines TRBV18 with TRBJ2-1; tentatively, D is TRBD2 (6 bases). The CDR3 is 13 residues long. CDR1 is KGHSH, CDR2 LQKENI, per germline. Trimming left V 5 bases short and J 7 bases short, with 12 bases between. Here the CDR3 reads CASSATSWNEQFF. CDR3 sequence (DNA): TGTGCCAGCTCAGCGACTAGTTGGAATGAGCAGTTCTTC.

The count of this clone is one. This chain joins TRBV4-3 and TRBJ2-1; D remains ambiguous. In germline, CDR1 is LGHNA, CDR2 YSLEER. With 2 bases removed from V and 11 bases from J, the gap between germline ends came to 4 bases. CDR3 length equals 10 residues. The CDR3 spells CASSQHQQFF. CDR3 in DNA: TGCGCCAGCAGCCAACACCAGCAGTTCTTC.

This chain links TRBV9 with TRBJ2-1, with 7 bases that match TRBD2. Germline V lookup: CDR1 SGDLS, CDR2 YYNGEE. There are 15 residues in the CDR3. J gave up 4 bases and V 0 bases, and 4 bases lay outside the gene matches. As DNA, the CDR3 is TGTGCCAGCAGCGTAGGTAGCGGGCAATACAATGAGCAGTTCTTC. It encodes CASSVGSGQYNEQFF.

This chain links TRBV5-1 with TRBJ2-1; 11 nucleotides match TRBD2. The V gene's germline CDR1 is SGHRS and CDR2 YFSETQ. The CDR3 totals 16 residues. V gave up 4 bases and J gave up 3 bases; unmatched junction bases: 6. In DNA form, the CDR3 reads TGCGCCAGCAGCCTACTAGCGGGAGAAAGCTACAATGAGCAGTTCTTC. It yields the protein CASSLLAGESYNEQFF.

V usage is TRBV18 and J usage is TRBJ1-2; perhaps TRBD1 as D (6 bases). The length of the CDR3 is 16 residues. Germline lookup yields CDR1 KGHSH and CDR2 LQKENI. The V gene lost 0 bases and the J gene lost 7 bases, with 18 bases spanning the gap. CDR3 nucleotide sequence: TGTGCCAGCTCACCACCTTATGGGACGGGACAAAGTGGCTACACCTTC. Translated, it gives CASSPPYGTGQSGYTF.

The rearrangement uses TRBV30 and TRBJ2-1, with D perhaps being TRBD1 or TRBD2 (6 bases each). In germline, CDR1 is GTSNPN, CDR2 SVGIG (reference sequence). V lost 0 bases and J lost 12, with 21 bases in between. This CDR3 spans 15 amino acids. CDR3 nucleotide sequence: TGTGCCTGGAGTGTCGGTCTCGCCGGGGGCCCGGGGCAGTTCTTC. It encodes CAWSVGLAGGPGQFF.

The gene calls are TRBV5-6 and TRBJ2-3; no definite D call. Trimming stripped 6 bases from V and 4 bases from J, with 12 bases between. CDR1 and CDR2 from the germline V gene are SGHDT and YYEEEE. CDR3 length equals 13 residues. This chain's CDR3 is CASNPVGSDTQYF. The DNA for the CDR3 is TGTGCCAGCAATCCGGTTGGGTCAGATACGCAGTATTTT.

The chain links TRBV6-1 to TRBJ1-2, with D hard to call. CDR1 MNHNS and CDR2 SASEGT come from the germline V gene. This CDR3 contains 13 residues. With 3 bases removed from V and 4 bases from J, the gap between germline ends came to 9 bases. CDR3 protein: CASSDGRTYGYTF. The CDR3 DNA reads TGTGCCAGCAGTGACGGCAGGACCTATGGCTACACCTTC.

To note about this clone: The sample carries other DNA sequences with the same CDR3. This chain joins TRBV5-1 and TRBJ2-5, with D perhaps matching TRBD1 or TRBD2 (5 bases each). Germline V gene data show CDR1 as SGHRS and CDR2 as YFSETQ. V was clipped by 1 base and J by 2 bases, with 9 bases between them. CDR3 length: 14 residues. The DNA for the CDR3 is TGCGCCAGCAGCTTGACCGGGGCTCAAGAGACCCAGTACTTC. Residues: CASSLTGAQETQYF.

This rearrangement joins TRBV7-8 to TRBJ2-7; 7 bases line up with TRBD2. This CDR3 has 17 residues. Unmatched junction bases numbered 11, after V lost 3 bases and J lost 0 bases. Germline lookup yields CDR1 SGHVS and CDR2 FQNEAQ. The CDR3 is CASSFSQAGPSSYEQYF. As DNA, the CDR3 is TGTGCCAGCAGCTTTTCCCAAGCGGGGCCAAGCTCCTACGAGCAGTACTTC. Using reference TRBV7-8 and TRBJ2-7 for the parts outside the CDR3, the full variable domain is GAGVSQSPRYKVAKRGQDVALRCDPISGHVSLFWYQQALGQGPEFLTYFQNEAQLDKSGLPSDRFFAERPEGSVSTLKIQRTQQEDSAVYLCASSFSQAGPSSYEQYFGPGTRLTVT.

The chain has TRBV27 and TRBJ1-5; maybe TRBD1 (5 bases). The CDR3 is 15 residues long. From germline, CDR1 is MNHEY and CDR2 SMNVEV (reference sequence). The germline V and J ends were trimmed by 6 bases and 3 bases, with 15 bases remaining between them. In DNA, the CDR3 is TGTGCCAGCAGGCCCTCGGGAGGGGACAATCAGCCCCAGCATTTT. Residues: CASRPSGGDNQPQHF.

This chain joins TRBV25-1 and TRBJ1-1; D not resolved. Germline loops: CDR1 MGHDK, CDR2 SYGVNS. The CDR3 loop spans 15 amino acids. The ends were cut back, 4 bases at V and 1 base at J, with 13 bases in the middle. The CDR3 region is CASSGASLGNTEAFF. The CDR3 DNA reads as TGTGCCAGCAGTGGGGCGAGTCTGGGGAACACTGAAGCTTTCTTT.

The chain carries TRBV6-1 and TRBJ1-1; 7 positions match TRBD1. CDR3 size: 15 residues. V dropped 4 bases and J dropped 4; count of bases not matched to a gene: 9. Germline CDR1 and CDR2: MNHNS and SASEGT. CDR3 in amino acids: CASSGQGWSGTEAFF. CDR3 nucleotides: TGTGCCAGCAGTGGACAGGGTTGGAGTGGCACTGAAGCTTTCTTT.

The rearrangement uses TRBV7-9 and TRBJ1-4; the match to TRBD1 covers 7 bases. The CDR3 covers 14 residues. CDR1 and CDR2 from the germline V gene are SEHNR and FQNEAQ (reference sequence). Trimming removed 4 bases from V and 7 bases from J; junction bases left unmatched: 6. CDR3 sequence: CASSSWDRSEKLFF. In nucleotides, the CDR3 is TGTGCCAGCAGCTCCTGGGACAGAAGTGAAAAACTGTTTTTT.

The rearrangement links TRBV18 to TRBJ2-7, with 8 bases identical to TRBD1. CDR3 length equals 13 residues. Trimming removed 2 bases from V and 10 bases from J; junction bases left unmatched: 7. CDR1 is KGHSH, CDR2 LQKENI, per germline. CDR3 residues: CASSPEQGARQYF. CDR3 coding DNA: TGTGCCAGCTCACCAGAGCAGGGGGCGCGACAGTACTTC.

The rearrangement uses TRBV30 and TRBJ2-5, with a possible D match to TRBD1 (5 bases). V lost 4 bases, J lost 2 bases, and 14 bases lay in between. The CDR3 extends over 14 amino acids. The germline V gene has CDR1 GTSNPN and CDR2 SVGIG (reference sequence). The CDR3 DNA sequence: TGTGCCTGGATGCCTCAGGGCCGTCAAGAGACCCAGTACTTC. It is translated as CAWMPQGRQETQYF.

The gene calls are TRBV4-3 and TRBJ1-6, with 8 positions matching TRBD1. Germline-derived CDR1 and CDR2 are LGHNA and YSLEER. This CDR3 is built from 16 residues. J lost 7 bases, V lost 0 bases, and 5 bases had no gene match. The CDR3 loop reads CASSQEEAGGNSPLHF. The DNA of the CDR3 is TGCGCCAGCAGCCAAGAAGAGGCAGGGGGCAATTCACCCCTCCACTTT.

About this clone itself: Within the sample, other DNA sequences also encode this same CDR3. The V call is TRBV28, the J call TRBJ1-3; TRBD1 might be the D (5 bases). Germline values: CDR1 MDHEN, CDR2 SYDVKM. V lost 1 base, J lost 4 bases, and 8 bases lay in between. The CDR3 runs 14 residues. This chain's CDR3 is CASSLYGAGNTIYF. The CDR3 nucleotides are TGTGCCAGCAGTTTATACGGGGCCGGAAACACCATATATTTT. Based on the CDR3 plus reference TRBV28 and TRBJ1-3, the full variable domain is DVKVTQSSRYLVKRTGEKVFLECVQDMDHENMFWYRQDPGLGLRLIYFSYDVKMKEKGDIPEGYSVSREKKERFSLILESASTNQTSMYLCASSLYGAGNTIYFGEGSWLTVV.

In regard to this clone: Other nucleotide sequences from this sample produce the same CDR3. This sequence joins TRBV7-2 and TRBJ1-5; D is uncertain. The V gene lost 5 bases and the J gene lost 5 bases, with 10 bases spanning the gap. Germline values: CDR1 SGHTA, CDR2 FQGNSA. CDR3 length: 13 amino acids. DNA for the CDR3: TGTGCCAGCAGCCCCGGGCCCGATCAGCCCCAGCATTTT. Protein: CASSPGPDQPQHF.